The clone carrying this T cell receptor beta chain was recorded a few times. Antigen specificity is unknown. Germline V CDR1 and CDR2: SGHTA, FQGNSA. V dropped 5 bases and J dropped 1; count of bases not matched to a gene: 7. The CDR3 totals 15 residues. This sample stems from a study of blood T cells in healthy people across ages. Study-wide points: Roughly linearly, TCR beta diversity per million T cells fell as age increased.

A second about 7 to 12 cycle PCR used barcoded and J-beta primers. TCRdb ran MiXCR on the 5' RACE reads and lists one entry per CDR3 protein. The data hold roughly 900,000 distinct CDR3 sequences, with more than 25% observed a single time. The chain joins TRBV7-2 to TRBJ1-1; 7 bases are a match to TRBD1. The sequence came from a woman older than 75 in good health. Source material: blood. The CDR3 nucleotides are TGTGCCAGCAGCCCGAGACAGGGAAGGAACACTGAAGCTTTCTTT. Encoded protein: CASSPRQGRNTEAFF.